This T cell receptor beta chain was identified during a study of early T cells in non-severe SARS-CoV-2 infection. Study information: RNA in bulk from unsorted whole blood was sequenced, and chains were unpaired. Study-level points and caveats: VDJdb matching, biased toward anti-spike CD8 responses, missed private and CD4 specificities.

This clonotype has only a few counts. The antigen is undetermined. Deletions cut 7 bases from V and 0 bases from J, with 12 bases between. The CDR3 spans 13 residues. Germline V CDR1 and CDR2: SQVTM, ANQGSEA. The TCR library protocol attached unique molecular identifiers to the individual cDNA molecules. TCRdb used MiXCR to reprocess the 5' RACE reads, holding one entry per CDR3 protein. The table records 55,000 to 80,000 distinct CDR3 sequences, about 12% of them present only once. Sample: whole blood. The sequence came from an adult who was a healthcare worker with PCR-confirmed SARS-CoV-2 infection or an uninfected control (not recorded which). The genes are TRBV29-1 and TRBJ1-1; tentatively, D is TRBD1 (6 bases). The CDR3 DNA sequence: TGCAGCGCAGGACAGAGCATGAACACTGAAGCTTTCTTT. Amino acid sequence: CSAGQSMNTEAFF. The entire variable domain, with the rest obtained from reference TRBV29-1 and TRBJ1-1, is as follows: SAVISQKPSRDICQRGTSLTIQCQVDSQVTMMFWYRQQPGQSLTLIATANQGSEATYESGFVIDKFPISRPNLTFSTLTVSNMSPEDSSIYLCSAGQSMNTEAFFGQGTRLTVV.